One and the same sample provided the 30 T cell receptor beta chains below, sequenced in a study of shared clonotypes between healthy human individuals. TCRdb keeps only in-frame clones here, not all; method: immunoSEQ multiplex PCR. Of approximately 2,300,000 clones listed, about 90% are singletons. Sequencing was carried out using naive CD4+ T cells from PBMCs. Sample subset: CD45RA+ positively selected. The receptors were sampled from a man between 18 and 35 years old in good health. Some clones in this sample may be carry-over from other donors' samples.

This chain links TRBV5-5 with TRBJ2-3; 7 bases map to TRBD2. The germline V gene has CDR1 SGHKS and CDR2 YYEKEE (reference sequence). After removal of 0 bases from V and 2 bases from J, the junction contained 6 bases not matched to a gene. The length of the CDR3 is 16 residues. The DNA of the CDR3 is TGTGCCAGCAGCTTGGCCCTAGCGGCTTCCACAGATACGCAGTATTTT. Translation gives CASSLALAASTDTQYF.

This rearrangement joins TRBV6-5 to TRBJ1-2; TRBD1 matches at 11 bases. V dropped 5 bases and J dropped 6; count of bases not matched to a gene: 2. The CDR3 covers 13 residues. The germline V gene has CDR1 MNHEY and CDR2 SVGAGI. CDR3 bases: TGTGCCAGCAGTAGGGACAGGGGGGATGGCTACACCTTC. Its translation: CASSRDRGDGYTF.

The chain has TRBV30 and TRBJ2-5; D uncertain. Germline CDR1 is GTSNPN and CDR2 is SVGIG (reference sequence). The V gene lost 3 bases and the J gene lost 3 bases, with 5 bases spanning the gap. CDR3 length equals 11 residues. The CDR3 DNA reads as TGTGCCTGGAGATCTGAAGAGACCCAGTACTTC. Its protein product is CAWRSEETQYF.

This chain connects TRBV30 to TRBJ2-1; 10 bases fit TRBD2. Unmatched junction bases numbered 10, after V lost 2 bases and J lost 9 bases. Per the germline V gene, CDR1 is GTSNPN and CDR2 is SVGIG (reference sequence). This CDR3 comprises 15 residues. The CDR3 nucleotides are TGTGCCTGGAGTCCCGGGCTAGCGGGAGTAGGTGAGCAGTTCTTC. Residues: CAWSPGLAGVGEQFF.

The rearrangement links TRBV9 to TRBJ2-1, with D tentatively TRBD2 (6 bases). CDR3 size: 16 residues. The V gene's germline CDR1 is SGDLS and CDR2 YYNGEE. Between the trimmed V and J ends, which lost 0 bases and 7 bases, there was a span of 17 bases. CDR3 DNA sequence: TGTGCCAGCAGCGTAGTGGGAGGTCCGTTGGGGAATGAGCAGTTCTTC. This encodes CASSVVGGPLGNEQFF.

The chain employs TRBV5-1 and TRBJ1-2; 9 bases are shared with TRBD1. The CDR3 contains 16 residues. Germline V CDR1 and CDR2: SGHRS, YFSETQ. V trimming: 4 bases; J trimming: 0 bases; junction bases outside the gene matches: 7. This CDR3 reads CASSPPGTGPNYGYTF. Written as DNA, the CDR3 is TGCGCCAGCAGCCCCCCGGGGACAGGGCCTAACTATGGCTACACCTTC.

The chain carries TRBV4-1 and TRBJ1-5, with 7 positions matching TRBD1. With V trimmed by 0 bases and J by 2 bases, 10 bases remained unmatched. This CDR3 contains 18 residues. Germline CDR1 is MGHRA and CDR2 is YSYEKL. Here the CDR3 reads CASSQENLITGGNQPQHF. In nucleotides, the CDR3 is TGCGCCAGCAGCCAAGAAAATTTAATTACAGGGGGCAATCAGCCCCAGCATTTT.

This clone has a handful of counts. The sample has other DNA sequences that encode this CDR3 too. The V and J genes are TRBV28 and TRBJ1-5; no clear D gene. The CDR3 contains 11 residues. Trimming removed 3 bases at V and 6 bases at J, with 3 bases between. Germline V lookup: CDR1 MDHEN, CDR2 SYDVKM. The CDR3 bases are TGTGCCAGCAGTTTGGCTCAGCCCCAGCATTTT. Its protein is CASSLAQPQHF.

The CDR3 loop reads CASSEETGRETQYF. In DNA, the CDR3 is TGTGCCAGCAGTGAAGAGACAGGGAGAGAGACCCAGTACTTC. The chain joins TRBV2 to TRBJ2-5; 7 nucleotides agree with TRBD1. The CDR3 is 14 residues long. Losses at the gene ends were 1 base for V and 4 bases for J; bases not matched to a gene: 3. CDR1 SNHLY and CDR2 FYNNEI come from the germline V gene. The whole variable domain, remainder taken from reference TRBV2 and TRBJ2-5, is EPEVTQTPSHQVTQMGQEVILRCVPISNHLYFYWYRQILGQKVEFLVSFYNNEISEKSEIFDDQFSVERPDGSNFTLKIRSTKLEDSAMYFCASSEETGRETQYFGPGTRLLVL.

This clone was picked up a small number of times. The V gene is TRBV7-9, the J gene TRBJ1-1; no clear D. Trimming stripped 1 base from V and 0 bases from J, with 12 bases between. Germline-derived CDR1 and CDR2 are SEHNR and FQNEAQ (reference sequence). This CDR3 region has 16 residues. The CDR3 is CASSLEGLTVNTEAFF. DNA for the CDR3: TGTGCCAGCAGCTTAGAAGGGCTGACCGTGAACACTGAAGCTTTCTTT.

About this clone: Mismatch with germline at one junction end may stem from a read error. The chain joins TRBV19 to TRBJ2-1, with D perhaps TRBD1 (6 bases). In germline, CDR1 is LNHDA, CDR2 SQIVND (reference sequence). This CDR3 comprises 13 residues. CDR3 in DNA: TGTGCCAGTAGTATAGACCCCACAGGGCCCCGGCTCTTC. This encodes CASSIDPTGPRLF.

This chain joins TRBV7-8 and TRBJ1-5; D might be TRBD1 (5 bases). The CDR3 consists of 16 residues. Trimming removed 3 bases from V and 7 bases from J, with 19 bases in between. Looked up from germline, CDR1 is SGHVS and CDR2 is FQNEAQ. The CDR3 bases are TGTGCCAGCAGCTTTACTACTCAGGGCTTCGGGCAGCCCCAGCATTTT. It translates to CASSFTTQGFGQPQHF.

The V and J genes are TRBV23-1 and TRBJ2-5, with a weak D call TRBD1 (5 bases). TRBV23-1 is reported as an ORF; its role is uncertain. The CDR3 consists of 14 residues. Trimming took 0 bases from V and 3 from J, leaving 8 bases between them. The CDR3 nucleotides read TGCGCCAGCAGTCAATCTGGCAGGGAAGAGACCCAGTACTTC. Its translation: CASSQSGREETQYF.

The chain employs TRBV28 and TRBJ1-1; tentatively, D is TRBD1 (5 bases). CDR1 and CDR2 (germline): MDHEN, SYDVKM. V lost 6 bases, J lost 5 bases, and 10 bases lay in between. CDR3 length: 12 residues. The CDR3 here is CASRLTVTEAFF. The DNA for the CDR3 is TGTGCCAGCAGGCTGACAGTTACTGAAGCTTTCTTT. Variable domain in full (rest from reference TRBV28 and TRBJ1-1): DVKVTQSSRYLVKRTGEKVFLECVQDMDHENMFWYRQDPGLGLRLIYFSYDVKMKEKGDIPEGYSVSREKKERFSLILESASTNQTSMYLCASRLTVTEAFFGQGTRLTVV.

The chain combines TRBV5-6 with TRBJ2-1; 8 bases are shared with TRBD1. The CDR3 extends over 15 amino acids. Trimming at V came to 7 bases and at J to 2 bases, leaving 8 bases not matched to a gene. Germline assignment: CDR1 SGHDT and CDR2 YYEEEE. CDR3 sequence reads: CASFARDRPYNEQFF. Here the CDR3 DNA reads TGTGCCAGCTTTGCCCGGGACAGGCCCTACAATGAGCAGTTCTTC.

V gene TRBV5-1 combines with J gene TRBJ1-1; tentative D call: TRBD1 (5 bases). Between the trimmed V and J ends, which lost 7 bases and 2 bases, there was a span of 15 bases. This CDR3 is 14 amino acids long. Looked up from germline, CDR1 is SGHRS and CDR2 is YFSETQ. CDR3 region: CASEPGALNTEAFF. CDR3 DNA: TGCGCCAGCGAGCCCGGGGCGTTAAACACTGAAGCTTTCTTT.

This chain joins TRBV14 and TRBJ1-4; 7 bases are a match to TRBD1. CDR3 length: 15 amino acids. In germline, CDR1 is SGHDN, CDR2 FVKESK. The V segment lost 4 bases and the J segment 8 bases; nucleotides outside the gene matches: 10. CDR3 residues: CASSPQGGLGEKLFF. The DNA of the CDR3 is TGTGCCAGCAGCCCCCAGGGGGGGCTAGGCGAAAAACTGTTTTTT.

This rearrangement joins TRBV5-1 to TRBJ2-7; TRBD2 might be the D (5 bases). Trimming stripped 4 bases from V and 2 bases from J, with 13 bases between. The CDR3 spans 14 residues. From germline, CDR1 is SGHRS and CDR2 YFSETQ. The CDR3 coding sequence is TGCGCCAGCAGCCCGGAGGTACTCCCCTACGAGCAGTACTTC. Protein: CASSPEVLPYEQYF.

The rearrangement joins TRBV18 to TRBJ1-1, with 8 bases identical to TRBD1. Germline CDR1 KGHSH, CDR2 LQKENI. The V gene end was trimmed by 3 bases and the J gene end by 1 base; junction bases not matched to a gene: 4. The CDR3 covers 15 residues. CDR3 loop: CASSPTGTGNTEAFF. CDR3 DNA: TGTGCCAGCTCACCCACCGGGACAGGGAACACTGAAGCTTTCTTT. Drawing the rest from reference TRBV18 and TRBJ1-1, the complete variable domain is NAGVMQNPRHLVRRRGQEARLRCSPMKGHSHVYWYRQLPEEGLKFMVYLQKENIIDESGMPKERFSAEFPKEGPSILRIQQVVRGDSAAYFCASSPTGTGNTEAFFGQGTRLTVV.

This chain links TRBV19 with TRBJ2-3; D remains ambiguous. CDR3 length: 14 residues. Germline V gene sequence: CDR1 LNHDA, CDR2 SQIVND (reference sequence). The ends were cut back, 4 bases at V and 2 bases at J, with 10 bases in the middle. CDR3 bases: TGTGCCAGTAGTACCCAAGGGAACACAGATACGCAGTATTTT. Protein sequence: CASSTQGNTDTQYF.

This clone was seen a single time. The chain couples TRBV5-8 to TRBJ1-2; no clear D. Between the trimmed V and J ends, which lost 1 base and 4 bases, there was a span of 11 bases. The CDR3 sequence is 14 residues long. Per germline, CDR1 SGHTS and CDR2 YDEGEE. This chain's CDR3 is CASSLSGSSYGYTF. The CDR3, as DNA: TGTGCCAGCAGCTTGTCTGGGTCCAGCTATGGCTACACCTTC. The variable domain in full, completed from reference TRBV5-8 and TRBJ1-2, reads EAGVTQSPTHLIKTRGQQATLRCSPISGHTSVYWYQQALGLGLQFLLWYDEGEERNRGNFPPRFSGRQFPNYSSELNVNALELEDSALYLCASSLSGSSYGYTFGSGTRLTVV.

CDR3 residues: CASSKRTGGASTEAFF. CDR3 coding DNA: TGTGCCAGCAGTAAGAGGACAGGGGGCGCGAGCACTGAAGCTTTCTTT. This chain links TRBV28 with TRBJ1-1; TRBD1 aligns across 11 bases. CDR1 MDHEN and CDR2 SYDVKM come from the germline V gene. The CDR3 extends over 16 amino acids. After removal of 5 bases from V and 4 bases from J, the junction contained 9 bases not matched to a gene.

V and J are TRBV6-5 and TRBJ2-1, with 11 bases identical to TRBD2. This CDR3 has 15 amino acids. The V and J ends lost 6 bases and 6 bases, in that order; junction bases with no gene match: 7. The germline V gene encodes CDR1 MNHEY and CDR2 SVGAGI. The CDR3 nucleotides are TGTGCCAGCAGCCGACCCGGGACTAGCGGCAATGAGCAGTTCTTC. This codes for CASSRPGTSGNEQFF.

The genes are TRBV25-1 and TRBJ2-1; D may be TRBD2 (5 bases). The V and J ends lost 6 bases and 4 bases respectively, with 13 bases between them. The germline V gene encodes CDR1 MGHDK and CDR2 SYGVNS. The CDR3 has 14 residues. DNA for the CDR3: TGTGCCAGCAGCGTGGGCCGGGGTTACAATGAGCAGTTCTTC. Protein sequence: CASSVGRGYNEQFF.

This chain joins TRBV5-4 and TRBJ2-5; TRBD1 agrees at 7 bases. This CDR3 is built from 14 residues. V shed 4 bases and J 2 bases; nucleotides not matched to a gene: 5. Per the germline V gene, CDR1 is SGHNT and CDR2 is YYREEE (reference sequence). The CDR3 here is CASSPWTGQETQYF. The CDR3 region has the DNA TGTGCCAGCAGCCCTTGGACAGGTCAAGAGACCCAGTACTTC.

The chain joins TRBV30 to TRBJ1-2; 12 bases line up with TRBD1. This CDR3 contains 17 residues. The ends lost 3 bases at V and 3 bases at J; junction bases unmatched: 11. Germline values: CDR1 GTSNPN, CDR2 SVGIG (reference sequence). The CDR3 sequence: CAWRAVYGTGGDYGYTF. CDR3 DNA sequence: TGTGCCTGGAGGGCGGTGTACGGGACAGGGGGCGACTATGGCTACACCTTC.

This chain joins TRBV28 and TRBJ1-1; unclear D gene. Germline assignment: CDR1 MDHEN and CDR2 SYDVKM. The CDR3 runs to 14 residues. V lost 6 bases and J 1 base, leaving 12 bases between the germline ends. The CDR3 spells CASRLPRSNTEAFF. The CDR3, as DNA: TGTGCCAGCAGATTGCCCCGCTCGAACACTGAAGCTTTCTTT.

V gene TRBV14 combines with J gene TRBJ1-1; D is undetermined. Germline CDR1 is SGHDN and CDR2 is FVKESK. V shed 0 bases and J shed 4 bases, with 6 bases lying between them. The CDR3 is 13 amino acids. The CDR3 DNA reads as TGTGCCAGCAGCCAAGAGGGGATCACTGAAGCTTTCTTT. This codes for CASSQEGITEAFF.

J is TRBJ1-2 and V is TRBV2; 8 positions match TRBD1. V dropped 4 bases and J dropped 7; count of bases not matched to a gene: 5. The CDR3 length is 13 residues. Germline CDR1 and CDR2: SNHLY and FYNNEI. In nucleotides, the CDR3 is TGTGCCAGCAGTGGACAGGGGAAAGGTGGCTACACCTTC. Translation: CASSGQGKGGYTF.

The genes are TRBV5-5 and TRBJ2-2, with 9 bases fitting TRBD2. The germline CDR1 and CDR2 sequences are SGHKS and YYEKEE (reference sequence). V dropped 4 bases and J dropped 1; count of bases not matched to a gene: 5. CDR3 size: 16 residues. The CDR3 DNA follows: TGTGCCAGCAGCCCGCTGACTAGCGGGAACACCGGGGAGCTGTTTTTT. Amino acids: CASSPLTSGNTGELFF.